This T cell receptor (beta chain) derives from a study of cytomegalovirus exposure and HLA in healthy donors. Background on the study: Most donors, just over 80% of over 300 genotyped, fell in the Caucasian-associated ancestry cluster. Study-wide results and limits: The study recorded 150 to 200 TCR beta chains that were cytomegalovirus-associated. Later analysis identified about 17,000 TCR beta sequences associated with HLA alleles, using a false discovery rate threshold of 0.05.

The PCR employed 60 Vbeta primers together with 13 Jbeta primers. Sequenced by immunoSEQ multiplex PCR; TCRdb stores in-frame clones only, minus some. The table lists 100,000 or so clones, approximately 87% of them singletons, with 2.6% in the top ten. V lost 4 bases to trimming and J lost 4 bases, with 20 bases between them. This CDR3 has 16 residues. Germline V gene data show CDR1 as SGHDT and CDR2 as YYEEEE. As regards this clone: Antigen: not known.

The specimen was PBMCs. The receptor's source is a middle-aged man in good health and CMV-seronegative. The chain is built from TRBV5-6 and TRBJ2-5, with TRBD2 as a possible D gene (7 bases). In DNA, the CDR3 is TGTGCCAGCAGCCCCCGATTAGGGGGGGACGGAGAGACCCAGTACTTC. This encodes CASSPRLGGDGETQYF.